The 18 T cell receptor beta chains below all came from one sample that was sequenced in a study of T-cell reconstitution after alpha-beta-depleted transplantation in children. Using unique molecular identifiers, the investigators prepared the TCRbeta library. TCRdb ran MiXCR on the PCR reads and lists one entry per CDR3 protein. The sample holds some 440,000 distinct CDR3 sequences, under 20% seen once. Sequences were derived from PBMCs, mostly from graft donor cells, sampled 360 days after TCRalphabeta/CD19-depleted stem cell transplant. Receptor source: a boy younger than two who had a stem cell transplant for Wiskott-Aldrich syndrome, so the T cells may come from the graft donor.

J is TRBJ2-1 and V is TRBV11-2; D not resolved. Per germline, CDR1 SGHAT and CDR2 FQNNGV. The V end lost 5 bases, the J end lost 8 bases, and 22 bases lay between the germline ends. The CDR3 consists of 16 residues. CDR3 in amino acids: CASSRKRNMVSYEQFF. CDR3 DNA sequence: TGTGCCAGCAGCCGCAAGCGCAATATGGTTTCGTATGAGCAGTTCTTC.

V is TRBV24-1 and J is TRBJ2-5; 8 nucleotides align to TRBD1. This CDR3 has 15 amino acids. Germline V lookup: CDR1 KGHDR, CDR2 SFDVKD. V dropped 2 bases and J dropped 4; count of bases not matched to a gene: 5. The CDR3: CATSDSGQGRETQYF. In DNA form, the CDR3 reads TGTGCCACCAGTGATTCCGGACAGGGCCGAGAGACCCAGTACTTC.

This clonotype has only a few counts. The rearrangement uses TRBV7-2 and TRBJ2-3; 10 bases agree with TRBD1. The CDR3 has 14 amino acids. Trimming took 5 bases from V and 4 from J; bases not matched to a gene: 3. Germline-derived CDR1 and CDR2 are SGHTA and FQGNSA. The CDR3 nucleotides are TGTGCCAGCAGCCGGGACAGGGGATCAGATACGCAGTATTTT. Residues: CASSRDRGSDTQYF.

This clonotype was detected ten times or more. V gene TRBV5-1 combines with J gene TRBJ2-2; 10 bases are shared with TRBD1. Germline V gene sequence: CDR1 SGHRS, CDR2 YFSETQ. The CDR3 sequence is 13 residues long. V lost 4 bases, J lost 6 bases, and 0 bases stayed unmatched. Here the CDR3 reads CASSGQGAGELFF. In DNA, the CDR3 is TGCGCCAGCAGCGGACAGGGGGCCGGGGAGCTGTTTTTT.

The chain links TRBV20-1 to TRBJ2-2, with D uncertain. CDR3 length: 14 amino acids. The V end was cut by 3 bases, the J end by 0 bases, with 8 bases between. Per the germline V gene, CDR1 is DFQATT and CDR2 is SNEGSKA (reference sequence). The CDR3 reads CSASDAANTGELFF. The CDR3 nucleotides are TGCAGTGCTAGTGATGCGGCGAACACCGGGGAGCTGTTTTTT.

The gene calls are TRBV20-1 and TRBJ2-7; unclear D gene. This CDR3 contains 15 residues. CDR1 and CDR2 (germline): DFQATT, SNEGSKA (reference sequence). Trimming left V 0 bases short and J 5 bases short, with 17 bases between. The CDR3 loop reads CSARDHVLISNEQYF. The CDR3 DNA sequence: TGCAGTGCTAGAGATCACGTACTAATATCCAACGAGCAGTACTTC.

The rearrangement joins TRBV27 to TRBJ2-5; 14 nucleotides agree with TRBD2. Germline V lookup: CDR1 MNHEY, CDR2 SMNVEV (reference sequence). The V gene end was trimmed by 4 bases and the J gene end by 2 bases; junction bases not matched to a gene: 6. The CDR3 extends over 17 amino acids. In DNA, the CDR3 is TGTGCCAGCAGTTCCCGACTAGCGGGGGGGCGACAAGAGACCCAGTACTTC. It yields the protein CASSSRLAGGRQETQYF.

This clonotype showed up many times. V and J are TRBV27 and TRBJ2-7; 9 bases map to TRBD1. CDR1 and CDR2 from the germline V gene are MNHEY and SMNVEV (reference sequence). V trimming: 9 bases; J trimming: 1 base; junction bases outside the gene matches: 7. This CDR3 contains 14 residues. CDR3 sequence (DNA): TGTGCCAGACTAGGGACAGGGCCTTCCTACGAGCAGTACTTC. Amino acids: CARLGTGPSYEQYF.

The genes are TRBV29-1 and TRBJ1-4, with D possibly TRBD1 on 5 matching bases. V lost 5 bases to trimming and J lost 3 bases, with 10 bases between them. CDR1 is SQVTM, CDR2 ANQGSEA, per germline. The CDR3 length is 13 residues. This CDR3 is CSVSGRANEKLFF. The CDR3 nucleotides read TGCAGCGTTTCGGGGCGAGCTAATGAAAAACTGTTTTTT.

The chain joins TRBV4-1 to TRBJ2-7; D is unresolved. Germline CDR1 MGHRA, CDR2 YSYEKL. The CDR3 loop spans 17 amino acids. The ends were cut back, 0 bases at V and 1 base at J, with 16 bases in the middle. The CDR3 DNA follows: TGCGCCAGCAGCCAAGACCGGGCACAGCCTTGGTCCTACGAGCAGTACTTC. Translating gives CASSQDRAQPWSYEQYF.

The rearrangement links TRBV27 to TRBJ2-7; perhaps TRBD1 as D (5 bases). V lost 4 bases and J lost 0, with 13 bases in between. The CDR3 is 15 amino acids. CDR1 is MNHEY and CDR2 is SMNVEV in the germline V gene (reference sequence). This chain's CDR3 is CASSSSSTGSYEQYF. The CDR3 nucleotides read TGTGCCAGCAGTTCCAGTTCAACAGGCTCCTACGAGCAGTACTTC.

This clonotype was seen a handful of times. The genes are TRBV10-3 and TRBJ2-7, with D tentatively TRBD2 (5 bases). Germline CDR1 is ENHRY and CDR2 is SYGVKD. CDR3 length: 12 amino acids. V lost 7 bases and J lost 1, with 8 bases in between. The CDR3 DNA reads as TGTGCCATCATGAGCGGTTCCTACGAGCAGTACTTC. This sequence encodes CAIMSGSYEQYF.

The rearrangement joins TRBV11-2 to TRBJ2-3; 8 bases match TRBD2. The CDR3 runs to 18 residues. Unmatched junction bases numbered 13, after V lost 5 bases and J lost 0 bases. Germline CDR1 and CDR2: SGHAT and FQNNGV. The CDR3 sequence is CASSSFSGDLQSTDTQYF. The CDR3 bases are TGTGCCAGCAGCAGTTTTAGCGGGGACTTACAAAGCACAGATACGCAGTATTTT. Filled out from reference TRBV11-2 and TRBJ2-3, the complete variable domain reads EAGVAQSPRYKIIEKRQSVAFWCNPISGHATLYWYQQILGQGPKLLIQFQNNGVVDDSQLPKDRFSAERLKGVDSTLKIQPAKLEDSAVYLCASSSFSGDLQSTDTQYFGPGTRLTVL.

V gene TRBV19 combines with J gene TRBJ2-2; D perhaps matches TRBD2 (6 bases). The V end lost 3 bases, the J end lost 2 bases, and 10 bases lay between the germline ends. The CDR3 is made up of 15 amino acids. The germline V gene has CDR1 LNHDA and CDR2 SQIVND (reference sequence). CDR3 in DNA: TGTGCCAGTAGTATTTTTAGCGGCAACACCGGGGAGCTGTTTTTT. The encoded protein is CASSIFSGNTGELFF.

V is TRBV6-5 and J is TRBJ2-2; 9 nucleotides match TRBD2. V lost 0 bases to trimming and J lost 5 bases; unmatched junction nucleotides: 7. In germline, CDR1 is MNHEY, CDR2 SVGAGI. The CDR3 length is 17 residues. The CDR3 sequence: CASSYSSSGRRTGELFF. The CDR3 DNA is TGTGCCAGCAGTTACTCGAGTAGCGGGAGAAGAACCGGGGAGCTGTTTTTT.

The V call is TRBV11-2, the J call TRBJ1-1, with unresolved D. The CDR3 consists of 16 residues. Trimming shortened V by 0 bases and J by 0 bases, and 11 bases separated the two germline ends. In germline, CDR1 is SGHAT, CDR2 FQNNGV. CDR3 DNA: TGTGCCAGCAGCTTAGAGGCGGGCAGAATGAACACTGAAGCTTTCTTT. Encoded protein: CASSLEAGRMNTEAFF.

This clonotype was seen at least ten times. The genes are TRBV12-3 or TRBV12-4 and TRBJ2-1; 12 bases are a match to TRBD2. The CDR3 contains 16 residues. The V gene end was trimmed by 5 bases and the J gene end by 0 bases; junction bases not matched to a gene: 2. CDR3 protein: CASSLTSGSSYNEQFF. In nucleotides, the CDR3 is TGTGCCAGCAGTCTGACTAGCGGGAGCTCCTACAATGAGCAGTTCTTC.

The V and J genes are TRBV7-2 and TRBJ2-1; unclear D gene. This CDR3 has 14 amino acids. Germline values: CDR1 SGHTA, CDR2 FQGNSA. The V end was cut by 7 bases, the J end by 0 bases, with 10 bases between. CDR3 sequence reads: CASKGRRSYNEQFF. The CDR3 nucleotides read TGTGCCAGCAAGGGTAGGCGCTCCTACAATGAGCAGTTCTTC.